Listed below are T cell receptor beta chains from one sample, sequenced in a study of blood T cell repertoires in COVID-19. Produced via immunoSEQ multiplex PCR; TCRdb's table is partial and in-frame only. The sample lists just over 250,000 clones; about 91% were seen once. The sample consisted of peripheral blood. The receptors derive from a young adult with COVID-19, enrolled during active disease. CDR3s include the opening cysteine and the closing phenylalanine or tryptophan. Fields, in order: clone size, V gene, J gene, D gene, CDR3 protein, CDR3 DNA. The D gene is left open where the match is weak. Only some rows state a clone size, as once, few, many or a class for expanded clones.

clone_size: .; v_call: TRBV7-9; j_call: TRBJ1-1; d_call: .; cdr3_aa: CASSLDRITGFTEAFF; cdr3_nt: TGTGCCAGCAGCTTAGATAGAATTACAGGGTTCACTGAAGCTTTCTTT
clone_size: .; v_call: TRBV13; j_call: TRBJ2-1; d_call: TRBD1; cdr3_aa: CASSLRDRGYNEQFF; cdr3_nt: TGTGCCAGCAGCTTACGGGACAGGGGTTACAATGAGCAGTTCTTC
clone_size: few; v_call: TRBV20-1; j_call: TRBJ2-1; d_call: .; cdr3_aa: CSASGYNEQFF; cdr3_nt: TGCAGTGCTAGCGGGTACAATGAGCAGTTCTTC
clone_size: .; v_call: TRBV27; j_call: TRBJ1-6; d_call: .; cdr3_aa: CASSSKTALHSPLHF; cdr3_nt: TGTGCCAGCAGTTCGAAGACAGCCCTGCATTCACCCCTCCACTTT
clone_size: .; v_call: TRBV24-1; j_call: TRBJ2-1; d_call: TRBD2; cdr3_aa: CATSALGGAADSYNEQFF; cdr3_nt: TGTGCCACCAGTGCCCTGGGAGGGGCGGCTGACTCCTACAATGAGCAGTTCTTC
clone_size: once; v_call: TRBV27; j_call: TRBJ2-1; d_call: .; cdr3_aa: CASSLTGGHYNEQFF; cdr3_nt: TGTGCCAGCAGTTTGACCGGCGGCCACTACAATGAGCAGTTCTTC
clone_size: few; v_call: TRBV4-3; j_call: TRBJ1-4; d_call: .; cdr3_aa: CASSQYGQTNEKLFF; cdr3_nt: TGCGCCAGCAGCCAATACGGACAGACTAATGAAAAACTGTTTTTT
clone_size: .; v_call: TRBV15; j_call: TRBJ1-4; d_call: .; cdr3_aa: CATSRIAIPAELFF; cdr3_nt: TGTGCCACCAGCAGAATCGCGATCCCCGCCGAACTGTTTTTT
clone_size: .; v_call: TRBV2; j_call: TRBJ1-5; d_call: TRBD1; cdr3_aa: CASCDRGNQPQHF; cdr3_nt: TGTGCCAGCTGCGACAGGGGAAATCAGCCCCAGCATTTT
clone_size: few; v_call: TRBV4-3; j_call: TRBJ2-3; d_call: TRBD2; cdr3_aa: CASSQDLAGGPDTQYF; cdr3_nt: TGCGCCAGCAGCCAAGATCTAGCGGGAGGGCCAGATACGCAGTATTTT
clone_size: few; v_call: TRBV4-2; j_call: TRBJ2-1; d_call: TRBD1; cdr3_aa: CASSQDGDRAYNEQFF; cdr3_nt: TGTGCCAGCAGCCAAGATGGGGACAGGGCCTACAATGAGCAGTTCTTC
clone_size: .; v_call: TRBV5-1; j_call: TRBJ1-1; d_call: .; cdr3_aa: CASSLKLDTEAFF; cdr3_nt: TGCGCCAGCAGCTTGAAACTAGACACTGAAGCTTTCTTT
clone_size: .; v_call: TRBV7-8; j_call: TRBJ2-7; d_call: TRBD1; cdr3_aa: CASSSRTGNVYEQYF; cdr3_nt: TGTGCCAGCAGCTCCCGGACAGGGAATGTGTACGAGCAGTACTTC
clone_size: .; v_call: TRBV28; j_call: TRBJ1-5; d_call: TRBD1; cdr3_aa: CASSLEGQGGPQHF; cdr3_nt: TGTGCCAGCAGTTTGGAGGGACAGGGCGGGCCCCAGCATTTT
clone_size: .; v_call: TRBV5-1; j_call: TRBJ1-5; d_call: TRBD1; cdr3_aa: CASSSMGQGYPQHF; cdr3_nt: TGCGCCAGCAGCTCCATGGGACAGGGGTATCCCCAGCATTTT
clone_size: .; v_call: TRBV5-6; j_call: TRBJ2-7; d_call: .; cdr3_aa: CASSLEVGVSYEQYF; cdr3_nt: TGTGCCAGCAGCTTGGAAGTAGGGGTTTCCTACGAGCAGTACTTC
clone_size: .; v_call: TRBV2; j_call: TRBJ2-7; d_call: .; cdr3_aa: CASSPDRFYEQYF; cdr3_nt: TGTGCCAGCAGTCCGGACAGATTTTACGAGCAGTACTTC
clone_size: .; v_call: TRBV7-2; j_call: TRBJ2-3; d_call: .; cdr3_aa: CASSLGRFSTDTQYF; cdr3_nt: TGTGCCAGCAGCTTAGGCAGGTTTAGCACAGATACGCAGTATTTT
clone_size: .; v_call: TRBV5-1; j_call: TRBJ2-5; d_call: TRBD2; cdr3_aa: CASSLASGREAETQYF; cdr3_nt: TGCGCCAGCAGCTTGGCGAGCGGGAGAGAAGCGGAGACCCAGTACTTC
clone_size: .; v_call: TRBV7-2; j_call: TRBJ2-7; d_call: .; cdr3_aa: CASSLGQPGLRVAAEQYF; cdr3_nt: TGTGCCAGCAGCTTGGGCCAACCGGGACTTAGGGTCGCTGCCGAGCAGTACTTC
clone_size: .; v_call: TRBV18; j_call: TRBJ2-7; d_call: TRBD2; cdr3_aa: CASSPPLAGGQYEQYF; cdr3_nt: TGTGCCAGCTCACCACCGCTAGCGGGAGGGCAATACGAGCAGTACTTC
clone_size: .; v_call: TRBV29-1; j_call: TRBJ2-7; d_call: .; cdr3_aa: CSVEGDPSGSYEQYF; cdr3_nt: TGCAGCGTTGAAGGTGACCCCTCGGGGTCCTACGAGCAGTACTTC
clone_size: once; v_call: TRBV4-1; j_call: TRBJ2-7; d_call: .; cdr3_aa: CASSQGALAHENEQYF; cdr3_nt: TGCGCCAGCAGCCAAGGTGCGCTAGCCCATGAAAACGAGCAGTACTTC
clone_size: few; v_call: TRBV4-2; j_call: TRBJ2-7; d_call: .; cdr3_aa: CASSVGASSDYEQYF; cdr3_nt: TGTGCCAGCAGCGTAGGGGCTTCCTCGGACTACGAGCAGTACTTC
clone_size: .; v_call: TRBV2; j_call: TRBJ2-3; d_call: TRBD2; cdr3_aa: CASRAGDTQYF; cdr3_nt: TGTGCCAGCAGAGCGGGGGATACGCAGTATTTT
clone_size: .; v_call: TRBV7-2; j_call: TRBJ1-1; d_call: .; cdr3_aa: CASSLFPQGNTEAFF; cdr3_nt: TGTGCCAGCAGCTTATTTCCGCAGGGGAACACTGAAGCTTTCTTT
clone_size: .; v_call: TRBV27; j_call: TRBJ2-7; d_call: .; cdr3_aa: CASSPFSSSYEQYF; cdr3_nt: TGTGCCAGCAGTCCATTTAGCAGTTCCTACGAGCAGTACTTC
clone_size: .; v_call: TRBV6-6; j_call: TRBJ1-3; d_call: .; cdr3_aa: CASSYSPQGSGNTIYF; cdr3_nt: TGTGCCAGCAGTTACTCCCCACAGGGATCTGGAAACACCATATATTTT
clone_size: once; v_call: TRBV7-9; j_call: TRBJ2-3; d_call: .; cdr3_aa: CASSLREPDTQYF; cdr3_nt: TGTGCCAGCAGCTTGAGAGAGCCAGATACGCAGTATTTT
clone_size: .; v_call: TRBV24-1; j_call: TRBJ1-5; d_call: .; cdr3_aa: CATSDSWALGQPQHF; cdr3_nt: TGTGCCACCAGTGATTCTTGGGCGCTGGGTCAGCCCCAGCATTTT
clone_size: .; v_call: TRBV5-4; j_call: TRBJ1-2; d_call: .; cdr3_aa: CASSRQENYGYTF; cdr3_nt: TGTGCCAGCAGCCGACAGGAAAACTATGGCTACACCTTC
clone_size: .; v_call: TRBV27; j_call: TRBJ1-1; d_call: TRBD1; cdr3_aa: CASSLLFAGGGDTEAFF; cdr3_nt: TGTGCCAGCAGTTTACTCTTCGCAGGGGGCGGGGACACTGAAGCTTTCTTT
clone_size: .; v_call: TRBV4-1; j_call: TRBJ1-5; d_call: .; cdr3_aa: CASSRLTLSQPQHF; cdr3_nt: TGCGCCAGCAGCCGACTCACGCTTAGTCAGCCCCAGCATTTT
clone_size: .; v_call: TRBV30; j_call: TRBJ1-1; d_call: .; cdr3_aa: CAWSVQEGVNTEAFF; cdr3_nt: TGTGCCTGGAGTGTACAGGAGGGAGTTAACACTGAAGCTTTCTTT
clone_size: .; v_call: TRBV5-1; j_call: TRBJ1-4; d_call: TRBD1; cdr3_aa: CASKGQGENEKLFF; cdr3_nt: TGCGCCAGCAAGGGACAGGGGGAAAATGAAAAACTGTTTTTT
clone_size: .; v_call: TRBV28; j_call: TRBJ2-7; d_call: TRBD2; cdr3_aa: CASSLRGDEQYF; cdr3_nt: TGTGCCAGCAGTTTACGGGGGGACGAGCAGTACTTC
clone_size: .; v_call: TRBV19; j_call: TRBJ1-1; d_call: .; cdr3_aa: CASTGYMNTEAFF; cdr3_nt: TGTGCCAGTACAGGGTACATGAACACTGAAGCTTTCTTT
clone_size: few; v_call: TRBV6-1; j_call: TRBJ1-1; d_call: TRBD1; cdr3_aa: CASSDQTGTEAFF; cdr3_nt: TGTGCCAGCAGTGACCAGACAGGGACTGAGGCTTTCTTT
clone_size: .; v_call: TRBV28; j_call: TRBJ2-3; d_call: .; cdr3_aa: CASSFGRGTDTQYF; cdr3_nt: TGTGCCAGCAGTTTCGGCAGGGGCACAGATACGCAGTATTTT
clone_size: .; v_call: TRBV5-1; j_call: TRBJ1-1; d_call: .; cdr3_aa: CASSPADSLNTEAFF; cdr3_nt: TGCGCCAGCAGCCCCGCGGACAGCTTGAACACTGAAGCTTTCTTT
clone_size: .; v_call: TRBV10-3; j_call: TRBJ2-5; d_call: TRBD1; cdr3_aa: CAISPGRGDRGRIQYF; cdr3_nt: TGTGCCATCAGTCCTGGGCGAGGGGACAGGGGGAGGATCCAGTACTTC
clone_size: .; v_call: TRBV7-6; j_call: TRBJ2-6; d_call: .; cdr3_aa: CASSPTGGTGANVLTF; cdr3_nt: TGTGCCAGCAGCCCAACGGGGGGCACTGGGGCCAACGTCCTGACTTTC
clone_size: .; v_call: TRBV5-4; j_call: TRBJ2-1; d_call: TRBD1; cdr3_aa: CASSFGGTGAHEQFF; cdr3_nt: TGTGCCAGCAGCTTCGGAGGGACAGGGGCCCATGAGCAGTTCTTC
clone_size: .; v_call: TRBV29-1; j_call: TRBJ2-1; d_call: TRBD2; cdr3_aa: CSVEGLASYNEQFF; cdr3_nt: TGCAGCGTTGAGGGACTAGCGTCCTACAATGAGCAGTTCTTC
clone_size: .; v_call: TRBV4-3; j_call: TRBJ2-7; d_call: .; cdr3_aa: CASSQDRGYEQYF; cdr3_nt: TGCGCCAGCAGCCAAGACAGGGGCTACGAGCAGTACTTC